This section outlines one TCR beta chain sequence together with its context. Its antigen has not been determined. Per-base qualities were not stored, and no clone one base away is much larger. Libraries were built with the immunoSEQ multiplex PCR assay. For the multiplex PCR, a mixture combining 60 forward primers for TCR Vbeta segments and 13 reverse primers for TCR Jbeta segments was used. The CDR3 region of rearranged TCR beta genes was amplified from genomic DNA with a multiplex PCR assay. Amplified TCR beta libraries were sequenced as 87-base-pair reads on the Illumina HiSeq System. The published analysis was carried out like this. In a later analysis, some 80 million unique TCR beta chains were counted across the roughly 700 repertoires, and approximately 9.9 million of these chains were shared by at least two donors. To remove PCR and sequencing errors, raw reads were error-corrected and collapsed into unique sequences using a nearest-neighbor algorithm that merged closely related sequences. To assign V, D and J gene segments, CDR3 sequences were aligned to IMGT reference sequences. For a sequence to be retained, at least a six-nucleotide match to both a V gene segment and a J gene segment was required. Rearrangements were called productive when the CDR3 lacked stop codons and stayed in frame with V and J; all others were non-productive. Following IMGT convention, CDR3 was defined as the stretch from the second conserved V-encoded cysteine up to the conserved J-encoded phenylalanine. In an earlier analysis of more than 550 of the donors, sequences lacking an unambiguous match to a single V gene segment were excluded. An earlier analysis of 550 to 650 of the donors classified V segments as functional when productive rearrangements were above 56.7% and as segregating when the standard deviation between donors was above 5%. A statistical classification framework was built to diagnose cytomegalovirus status from the catalog of TCR beta chain sequences. A later analysis assigned V and J genes by comparing TCR nucleotide sequences with IMGT/GENE-DB human TR gene sequences. The TCRdist pipeline was used in a later analysis to assign CDR3 sequences and most-parsimonious VDJ recombination scenarios. In a later analysis, each TCR beta chain was defined by its CDR3 amino acid sequence together with its V-gene family, and reads without a unique V-gene family were excluded. To address suspected cross-contamination and a sequencing artifact, a later analysis removed around 590 highly shared, low-generation-probability nucleotide sequences. For each public chain, a later analysis derived a clonal expansion index from normalized ranks of inferred template counts within each repertoire. Generation probabilities in a later analysis came from a VDJ recombination model fitted to out-of-frame rearrangements, and those results were checked against IGoR. A later analysis scored TCR-TCR, TCR-HLA and TCR-CMV co-occurrence with hypergeometric tests, applying a repertoire-size bias correction to TCR pairs. To estimate false discovery rates, a later analysis permuted the HLA or CMV assignments 20 times. In a later analysis, co-occurring TCRs were grouped using DBSCAN, with TCRdist sequence similarity added in when clustering inside HLA-allele-positive subsets. Repertoires with fewer than 30,000 or more than 120,000 public chains, plus five repertoires with anomalous nucleotide sharing, were excluded from co-occurrence clustering. The immuneACCESS repertoire file appears here via TCRdb, limited to in-frame rearrangements. These files lack a portion of the clones; in checked studies, under half of the deficit traces to unresolved V genes, and the cause of the others is not known. V, J and clone size are those of that table, while D and trimming were read from the DNA. Within this sample are some 95,000 clones, with 70% to 75% of them counted one time only. More than 15% of the sample lies in the top ten.

CDR1 and CDR2 are drawn from the germline V gene: MGHDK, SYGVNS. The CDR3 measures 13 amino acids from cysteine to phenylalanine. CDR3 DNA is the only sequence kept; it has 39 bases, read in frame from the first base. This sample is drawn from a study of cytomegalovirus exposure and HLA in healthy donors (dated by TCRdb to 2017 to 2019). For the wider study: An earlier analysis of approximately 600 of the donors reported about 290 Gb of sequence data and roughly 100 million unique TCR beta sequences from roughly 200 million T cells. About 320 gigabases of sequencing data and roughly 90 million unique TCR sequences were included in an early release covering several hundred HLA-typed donors. Of the 350 to 400 genotyped donors, around 81% fell in the genetic ancestry cluster associated with self-reported Caucasian donors. The study aimed to test whether signatures of past pathogen exposure could be identified by cataloging public T cell receptors. The T cell repertoires of roughly 660 subjects were profiled by immunosequencing and related to cytomegalovirus serostatus. Besides the first cohort of more than 650 subjects, a separate validation cohort made up of 120 different subjects was used. To predict cytomegalovirus infection status, the study brought together high-throughput TCR immunosequencing, statistical association of individual TCRs with disease status, and machine learning. A later analysis re-examined previously published TCR beta repertoires from 500 to 700 donors and added high-resolution HLA genotyping to investigate patterns of TCR occurrence. Rather than drawing on any new phenotypic data, the later analysis identified candidate immune exposures from TCR beta sequences and the way those sequences occurred across donors. To decide whether each TCR beta V gene segment behaved as functional or pseudogenic, an earlier analysis of approximately 590 of the donors relied on high-throughput TCR beta sequencing. Donor age, sex, ethnicity and CMV serostatus were compiled alongside the repertoire data. In a later genetic analysis, genome-wide SNP genotypes for about three fifths of the roughly 670 donors were used, and that subset was treated as a discovery cohort. All discovery cohort repertoires had been generated using a single sequencing platform. HLA typing included class I and class II loci at four-digit resolution. Typing coverage differed by locus: A, B, C, DRB1 and DQB1 were typed in about 620-630 donors, DQA1 in about 500, DPA1 in 600 to 610, and DPB1 in 450 to 490. Because of strong linkage in the cohort, roughly five DR-DQ haplotypes were treated as single units for association and clustering. Across approximately 420 genotyped donors of the cohort, an average of roughly 200,000 unique TCR beta nucleotide sequences per donor were sequenced, and around 19% of those sequences were non-productive. Study-wide conclusions, independent of this receptor: Sequencing depth was assumed to be roughly uniform across donors in the presence/absence analyses, though that assumption may not hold. The 87-base-pair reads could not distinguish some IMGT-functional V segments, including TRBV6-2 and TRBV6-3, so those segments were excluded. In a later analysis, most CMV-associated TCR beta chains were found to appear HLA-restricted, with HLA associations seemingly driven largely by CMV exposure. Compared with equally common non-associated chains, HLA-associated TCR beta chains in a later analysis were more clonally expanded and had lower generation probabilities. A later genetic analysis associated a missense DCLRE1C variant with V-gene and J-gene trimming of TCR beta chains, and an independent cohort replicated the association. Three of the identified cytomegalovirus-associated TCR beta chains were confirmed in vitro to be specific for cytomegalovirus antigens. HLA typing was unavailable for some donors at each locus, so association tests used only the typed subset. An earlier analysis of around 600 of the donors showed that most TCR beta V segments appeared in productive rearrangements either about 87% or about 30% of the time, which broadly matched IMGT annotations. Linkage disequilibrium might explain the correlated functional status among segregating V segments, but an unknown experimental factor could not be ruled out. In both the original and validation cohorts, the classifier was reported to diagnose cytomegalovirus status with high specificity and sensitivity. Specific HLA alleles were associated with 15,000 to 20,000 TCR beta sequences at a false discovery rate of 0.05 in a later analysis. Most TCR sequences were seen in very few donors, while some public TCRs were found in many individuals. Assigning TCR associations to individual alleles was difficult when HLA alleles, especially DR and DQ, strongly co-occurred. According to the authors, the approach could potentially be generalized to other disease states and immunological phenotypes. In a later analysis, several top co-occurrence clusters were reported to appear linked to parvovirus B19, influenza, CMV and Epstein-Barr virus. Compared with the approximately 710-donor mean, donors in an Asian-associated ancestry cluster had fewer N-insertions in productive TCRs, according to a later genetic analysis. In the study, 150 to 200 TCR beta chains were listed as associated with cytomegalovirus. A cluster of highly shared sequence variants was judged likely to represent a technical artifact of the sequencing pipeline. In a later analysis, the rate of TCR association differed among HLA loci, with DRB1 alleles having the most associated TCRs and HLA-C alleles having the fewest. Only TCR beta chains were sequenced in this cohort, and the absence of alpha or paired-chain data limited detectable features. Immune exposure information for the cohort was limited to CMV serostatus. A further reported finding was that TCR beta sequences accurately predicted the HLA-A and HLA-B alleles for most subjects in the first cohort. Because counts were too low, 15 to 20 rarely observed V segments, including chromosome 9 orphons, were excluded from the earlier analysis of some 590 of the donors.

In total, roughly 710 healthy bone marrow donors made up the cohort. Cohort members were all nominally healthy when sampled, although unrecorded immune exposures were likely present. The donor was CMV seropositive and belonged to the group of 250 to 300 seropositive cohort members. A peripheral blood sample was provided by each donor, and peripheral blood mononuclear cells were used for TCR beta sequencing. The Qiagen DNeasy Blood Extraction Kit was used to extract genomic DNA from the blood cell samples. The receptor's source is a woman under 30 in good health and CMV-seropositive. The V gene is TRBV25-1 and the J gene is TRBJ2-5, and 7 junctional nucleotides match TRBD1. The J call is uncertain, as TRBJ2-7 better fits the DNA end. Sequencing input: PBMCs. The CDR3 protein is CASVQGSSYEQYF. Here is the DNA: TGTGCCAGTGTACAGGGGAGCTCCTACGAGCAGTACTTC.